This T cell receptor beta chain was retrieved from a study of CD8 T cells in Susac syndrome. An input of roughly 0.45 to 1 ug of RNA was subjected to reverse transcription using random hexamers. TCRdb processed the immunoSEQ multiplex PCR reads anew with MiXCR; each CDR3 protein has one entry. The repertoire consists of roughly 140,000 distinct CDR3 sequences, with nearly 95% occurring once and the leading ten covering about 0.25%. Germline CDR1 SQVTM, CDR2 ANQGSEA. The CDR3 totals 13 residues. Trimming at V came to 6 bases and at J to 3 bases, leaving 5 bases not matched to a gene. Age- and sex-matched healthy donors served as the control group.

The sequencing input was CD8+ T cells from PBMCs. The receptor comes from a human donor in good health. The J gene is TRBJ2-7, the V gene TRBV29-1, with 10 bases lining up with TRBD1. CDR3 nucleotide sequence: TGCAGCGTCAGGACAGGGGGGAGCTACGAGCAGTACTTC. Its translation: CSVRTGGSYEQYF.